A selection of T cell receptor beta chains follows, all from one sample in a study of blood T cell repertoires in COVID-19. Method: immunoSEQ multiplex PCR; TCRdb's copy keeps in-frame clones and lacks some. The profile covers about 190,000 clones, with 88% appearing a single time and approximately 4.4% taken by the ten largest. Sequenced: peripheral blood. The receptors come from a human donor in a cohort sampled during active COVID-19. CDR3s include the opening cysteine and the closing phenylalanine or tryptophan. Fields, in order: D gene, V gene, clone size, J gene, CDR3 protein, CDR3 DNA. A D gene is named only where the DNA matches it firmly. The size entry is marked missing in some rows and otherwise reads once, few, many or a size class.

>TRBD1|TRBV4-1|NA|TRBJ1-2
CASSQGQGPFVYGYTF
TGCGCCAGCAGCCAAGGACAGGGGCCCTTCGTATATGGCTACACCTTC
>TRBD1|TRBV5-6|NA|TRBJ1-2
CASSLGSRGQGAGYTF
TGTGCCAGCAGCTTGGGTTCTCGGGGACAGGGGGCTGGCTACACCTTC
>NA|TRBV27|NA|TRBJ2-3
CASSFNGDTQYF
TGTGCCAGCAGTTTTAACGGAGATACGCAGTATTTT
>TRBD2|TRBV6-5|NA|TRBJ2-1
CASSRGGSYNEQFF
TGTGCCAGCAGTCGCGGGGGCTCCTACAATGAGCAGTTCTTC
>NA|TRBV28|NA|TRBJ2-7
CAAGQNYEQYF
TGTGCCGCAGGACAGAACTACGAGCAGTACTTC
>NA|TRBV10-3|NA|TRBJ2-5
CAIRRREETTQYF
TGTGCCATCAGAAGGCGGGAAGAGACGACCCAGTACTTC
>TRBD1|TRBV5-4|NA|TRBJ1-2
CASSPRDRGVYGYTF
TGTGCCAGCAGCCCCCGGGACAGAGGAGTCTATGGCTACACCTTC
>NA|TRBV7-2|NA|TRBJ2-1
CASSLGGGEYNEQFF
TGTGCCAGCAGCTTAGGGGGAGGTGAGTACAATGAGCAGTTCTTC
>TRBD1|TRBV11-2|once|TRBJ1-1
CASSLETGKFTEAFF
TGTGCCAGCAGCTTGGAGACAGGGAAATTCACTGAAGCTTTCTTT
>TRBD1|TRBV19|NA|TRBJ2-7
CASSIRRRTGISSYEQYF
TGTGCCAGTAGTATACGACGGCGGACAGGGATTAGCTCCTACGAGCAGTACTTC
>NA|TRBV4-2|NA|TRBJ2-7
CASSQDGSSYEQYF
TGTGCCAGCAGCCAAGATGGTAGCTCCTACGAGCAGTACTTC
>TRBD1|TRBV29-1|once|TRBJ2-1
CSVGTTGGGSYNEQFF
TGCAGCGTGGGTACGACAGGGGGCGGCTCCTACAATGAGCAGTTCTTC
>NA|TRBV7-9|NA|TRBJ1-1
CASSLGAGAEAFF
TGTGCCAGCAGCTTAGGGGCAGGGGCTGAAGCTTTCTTT
>TRBD1|TRBV19|NA|TRBJ1-1
CASSIAWTGELNTEAFF
TGTGCCAGTAGTATAGCCTGGACAGGGGAACTAAACACTGAAGCTTTCTTT
>NA|TRBV11-2|NA|TRBJ1-1
CASSLIIDSEAFF
TGTGCCAGCAGCTTAATTATCGACAGTGAAGCTTTCTTT
>NA|TRBV10-1|NA|TRBJ2-1
CASSGMRGGAYNEQFF
TGCGCCAGCAGTGGAATGAGAGGGGGGGCCTACAATGAGCAGTTCTTC
>NA|TRBV10-3|NA|TRBJ2-1
CAISESGAGSGSYNEQFF
TGTGCCATCAGTGAGTCGGGCGCAGGAAGCGGGTCGTACAATGAGCAGTTCTTC
>TRBD2|TRBV5-1|NA|TRBJ2-1
CASSLWTSGYNEQFF
TGCGCCAGCAGCTTGTGGACTAGCGGCTACAATGAGCAGTTCTTC